One TCR beta chain is described in this entry. The antigen is undetermined. This CDR3 is built from 16 residues. Germline CDR1 ENHRY, CDR2 SYGVKD. Losses at the gene ends were 2 bases for V and 3 bases for J; bases not matched to a gene: 5. This sample was taken from a study of PD-1 blockade in classical Hodgkin lymphoma. Study in general: Nivolumab 3 mg/kg was given intravenously every 2 weeks. General study points: Baseline TCR diversity was reportedly lower in newly diagnosed patients than healthy donors. A significant rise in TCR diversity by C4D1 was seen for CD4+ but not CD8+ cells.

Each and every patient relapsed after autologous stem cell transplantation, and patients got differing brentuximab vedotin exposure. Complete response, partial response or progressive disease was recorded as best response. Measured with immunoSEQ multiplex PCR; TCRdb has only the in-frame clones, and not every one. This table has approximately 17,000 clones, 75% to 90% appearing once. The gene calls are TRBV10-3 and TRBJ2-2, with TRBD1 identical over 8 bases. The TCR originated in a human donor with classical Hodgkin lymphoma. The material sequenced was peripheral blood mononuclear cells (PBMCs), taken at baseline. The DNA of the CDR3 is TGTGCCATCAGTGAGCCCCGGACAGGGTACACCGGGGAGCTGTTTTTT. This translates into CAISEPRTGYTGELFF.